A selection of T cell receptor beta chains follows, all from one sample in a study of blood T cell repertoires in COVID-19. Libraries were prepared by immunoSEQ multiplex PCR; TCRdb keeps only in-frame clonotypes and omits some of them. The table has about 200,000 clones, 80% to 90% seen once. Sequencing was carried out using peripheral blood. These TCRs come from a man aged 45 to 65 with acute or convalescent COVID-19. Both conserved end residues are part of each CDR3. D genes are given only for firm matches. Clone size, where shown, is once, few, many, or a class for clones that have expanded.

d_gene	abundance	v_gene	j_gene	CDR3aa	CDR3nt
TRBD1	once	TRBV11-2	TRBJ2-5	CASSWGQPSQETQYF	TGTGCCAGCAGCTGGGGACAGCCATCCCAAGAGACCCAGTACTTC
.	.	TRBV12-3/TRBV12-4	TRBJ1-1	CASSLAGFTEAFF	TGTGCCAGCAGTTTGGCGGGATTCACTGAAGCTTTCTTT
TRBD1	.	TRBV27	TRBJ1-5	CASSPFRGNSFGNQPQHF	TGTGCCAGCAGCCCCTTCAGGGGGAACAGTTTTGGCAATCAGCCCCAGCATTTT
.	.	TRBV6-5	TRBJ1-3	CASSRASTSGNTIYF	TGTGCCAGCAGTCGTGCTTCTACCTCTGGAAACACCATATATTTT
TRBD2	.	TRBV30	TRBJ2-2	CAWSVRLAGVHTGELFF	TGTGCCTGGAGTGTACGGCTAGCGGGGGTCCACACCGGGGAGCTGTTTTTT
.	.	TRBV7-9	TRBJ1-2	CASSPPGRVGYGYTF	TGTGCCAGCAGCCCCCCTGGCAGGGTGGGCTATGGCTACACCTTC
.	.	TRBV7-3	TRBJ2-7	CASSLGLGDFYEQYF	TGTGCCAGCAGCTTAGGCTTGGGGGACTTCTACGAGCAGTACTTC
.	.	TRBV30	TRBJ2-4	CAWGYTQIIQYF	TGTGCCTGGGGGTACACGCAAATCATTCAGTACTTC
.	.	TRBV7-2	TRBJ2-7	CASTTRGGTGSHF	TGTGCCAGCACCACCCGGGGGGGGACAGGGTCCCACTTC
.	.	TRBV5-6	TRBJ1-1	CASSLGDRGEAFF	TGTGCCAGCAGCTTGGGTGATAGAGGTGAAGCTTTCTTT
.	.	TRBV3-1/TRBV3-2	TRBJ1-2	CASTRGGRDYGYTF	TGTGCCAGCACACGGGGGGGGCGCGACTATGGCTACACCTTC
TRBD1	once	TRBV6-5	TRBJ2-7	CASSLGGQAREQYF	TGTGCCAGCAGTCTTGGGGGACAGGCAAGGGAGCAGTACTTC
.	once	TRBV18	TRBJ1-2	CASSPSKGNYGYTF	TGTGCCAGCTCACCATCGAAGGGGAACTATGGCTACACCTTC
.	.	TRBV14	TRBJ1-1	CASSQQGYTEAFF	TGTGCCAGCAGCCAGCAGGGATACACTGAAGCTTTCTTT
.	once	TRBV19	TRBJ1-3	CASSRDPSGSSGNTIYF	TGTGCCAGTAGCCGAGACCCCTCAGGGTCCTCTGGAAACACCATATATTTT
TRBD2	.	TRBV6-5	TRBJ2-7	CASSLVRGAPSYEQYF	TGTGCCAGCAGTTTAGTGCGGGGGGCCCCCTCCTACGAGCAGTACTTC
.	.	TRBV2	TRBJ1-2	CARTGRAYGYTF	TGTGCCAGAACAGGGAGGGCTTATGGCTACACCTTC
.	few	TRBV5-1	TRBJ1-2	CASSLGGATYGYTF	TGCGCCAGCAGCTTGGGTGGAGCGACCTATGGCTACACCTTC
.	.	TRBV7-9	TRBJ1-2	CASSFERSLNYGYTF	TGTGCCAGCAGCTTTGAACGGTCGCTTAACTATGGCTACACCTTC
.	.	TRBV5-1	TRBJ1-6	CASGVGDYNSPLHF	TGCGCCAGCGGGGTAGGGGATTATAATTCACCCCTCCACTTT
.	.	TRBV9	TRBJ1-2	CASSVAWQGLIGYTF	TGTGCCAGCAGCGTCGCTTGGCAGGGACTTATAGGCTACACCTTC
TRBD1	.	TRBV5-4	TRBJ1-1	CASSLGQGATEAFF	TGTGCCAGCAGCCTCGGACAGGGGGCGACTGAAGCTTTCTTT
.	few	TRBV2	TRBJ1-2	CASSEETGGVGYTF	TGTGCCAGCAGTGAAGAGACGGGAGGGGTTGGCTACACCTTC
.	.	TRBV6-5	TRBJ1-2	CASSDSLYGYTF	TGTGCCAGCAGCGACTCCCTCTATGGCTACACCTTC
.	.	TRBV18	TRBJ2-7	CASSPAGASSYEQYF	TGTGCCAGCTCACCAGCGGGGGCCAGCTCCTACGAGCAGTACTTC
.	few	TRBV18	TRBJ1-4	CASSPQTGPNEKLFF	TGTGCCAGCTCACCCCAGACAGGTCCTAATGAAAAACTGTTTTTT
.	few	TRBV27	TRBJ1-5	CASSLGGALGQPQHF	TGTGCCAGCAGTTTGGGGGGGGCCCTCGGTCAGCCCCAGCATTTT
.	.	TRBV7-2	TRBJ1-5	CASRGRARDNQPQHF	TGTGCCAGCAGAGGGAGGGCCAGGGACAATCAGCCCCAGCATTTT
.	.	TRBV7-9	TRBJ2-2	CAFSRATGELFF	TGTGCCTTCTCGCGCGCCACCGGGGAGCTGTTTTTT
.	.	TRBV3-1/TRBV3-2	TRBJ1-2	CASSQGGGGHYYGYTF	TGTGCCAGCAGCCAAGGAGGGGGGGGACACTACTATGGCTACACCTTC
.	.	TRBV6-5	TRBJ2-5	CASSTTGQETQYF	TGTGCCAGCAGCACGACAGGACAAGAGACCCAGTACTTC
.	.	TRBV6-5	TRBJ1-1	CASRQFSMNTEAFF	TGTGCCAGCAGACAGTTTTCAATGAACACTGAAGCTTTCTTT
TRBD1	.	TRBV11-3	TRBJ1-1	CASSLSGAGGITEAFF	TGTGCCAGCAGCTTATCTGGGGCAGGGGGCATCACTGAAGCTTTCTTT
.	once	TRBV7-9	TRBJ1-5	CASSSSPPGFPARNQPQHF	TGTGCCAGCAGCTCATCTCCGCCAGGGTTCCCCGCTCGAAATCAGCCCCAGCATTTT
.	.	TRBV24-1	TRBJ2-3	CATSDTGSRTDTQYF	TGTGCCACCAGTGATACGGGGTCCCGCACAGATACGCAGTATTTT
.	.	TRBV7-9	TRBJ2-7	CASSLRLGQRYEQYF	TGTGCCAGCAGCTTGAGGTTGGGGCAAAGATACGAGCAGTACTTC
.	once	TRBV7-9	TRBJ1-1	CASSQAGGTEAFF	TGTGCCAGCAGCCAAGCTGGCGGAACTGAAGCTTTCTTT
.	once	TRBV6-2/TRBV6-3	TRBJ1-1	CASSSGTPFEAFF	TGTGCCAGCAGCTCCGGGACTCCTTTTGAAGCTTTCTTT
TRBD2	.	TRBV5-1	TRBJ2-3	CASSLVVAGQSDTQYF	TGCGCCAGCAGCTTGGTGGTAGCGGGCCAGTCAGATACGCAGTATTTT
.	.	TRBV5-4	TRBJ1-5	CASSFESNQPQHF	TGTGCCAGCAGCTTTGAGAGCAATCAGCCCCAGCATTTT
TRBD1	.	TRBV5-1	TRBJ2-1	CASRSTGVHNEQFF	TGCGCCAGCAGATCGACAGGGGTGCACAATGAGCAGTTCTTC
.	.	TRBV19	TRBJ1-2	CASSISRDTAGYTF	TGTGCCAGTAGTATTAGCAGGGACACGGCTGGCTACACCTTC
.	.	TRBV25-1	TRBJ2-5	CASSEGGLETQYF	TGTGCCAGCAGTGAGGGGGGTCTGGAGACCCAGTACTTC
TRBD1	.	TRBV28	TRBJ1-1	CASSFPLTGDNTEAFF	TGTGCCAGCAGTTTTCCCTTGACAGGGGATAACACTGAAGCTTTCTTT
TRBD1	.	TRBV11-3	TRBJ2-5	CASSQQGAETQYF	TGTGCCAGCAGCCAACAGGGGGCGGAGACCCAGTACTTC
.	many	TRBV20-1	TRBJ1-5	CSASPSRGNNQPQHF	TGCAGTGCTAGTCCAAGTAGGGGTAACAATCAGCCCCAGCATTTT
TRBD2	once	TRBV11-3	TRBJ2-1	CASSSGGSSGNEQFF	TGTGCCAGCAGCTCCGGTGGGAGTAGCGGGAATGAGCAGTTCTTC
TRBD1	once	TRBV6-5	TRBJ1-6	CASTEAGQGNSPLHF	TGTGCCAGCACCGAGGCGGGACAGGGGAATTCACCCCTCCACTTT
TRBD1	.	TRBV30	TRBJ1-2	CAWRLQGALSYGYTF	TGTGCCTGGAGGCTACAGGGGGCTCTGAGCTATGGCTACACCTTC
TRBD1	.	TRBV7-7	TRBJ2-1	CASSPDRTNNEQFF	TGTGCCAGCAGCCCGGACAGGACAAACAATGAGCAGTTCTTC
.	.	TRBV5-1	TRBJ2-7	CASRSNSDYSYEQYF	TGCGCCAGCAGGTCGAACAGCGACTACTCCTACGAGCAGTACTTC
.	once	TRBV28	TRBJ1-1	CASSLRRAGMNTEAFF	TGTGCCAGCAGTTTAAGGAGGGCCGGCATGAACACTGAAGCTTTCTTT
TRBD1	.	TRBV9	TRBJ2-2	CASSDRVNTGELFF	TGTGCCAGCTCGGACAGGGTGAACACCGGGGAGCTGTTTTTT
.	.	TRBV29-1	TRBJ2-5	CSAAPGQSQETQYF	TGCAGCGCTGCCCCTGGACAGTCCCAAGAGACCCAGTACTTC
.	.	TRBV4-1	TRBJ2-1	CASSHPLDEQFF	TGCGCCAGCAGCCACCCGTTAGATGAGCAGTTCTTC
.	few	TRBV6-1	TRBJ1-1	CASSEDWGETEAFF	TGTGCCAGCAGTGAAGACTGGGGAGAGACTGAAGCTTTCTTT